This T cell receptor beta chain was obtained from a study of vaccination effects on CD4 cells after COVID-19. Study context: Following the second dose by a median of 72 days, the post-vaccine samples were obtained. Study-level findings and limits: Marked clonal contraction was seen in infection- and vaccine-induced clones late after vaccination.

The germline V and J ends were trimmed by 3 bases and 2 bases, with 16 bases remaining between them. Germline V gene lookup returns CDR1 MNHNS and CDR2 SASEGT. The CDR3 length is 16 residues. As for this clone: Its antigen is still unknown.

The data were produced by immunoSEQ multiplex PCR, yet TCRdb's version contains in-frame clones alone and is incomplete. Of about 27,000 clones in the sample, 83% are singletons; the top ten hold under 1.5%. Before sequencing, viral peptide pools were used by the ViraFEST assay to expand antigen-specific CD4+ T cells. Having been cultured for approximately ten days, the cells underwent CD4+ T cell isolation. Either the BNT162b2 or mRNA-1273 vaccine was given to participants in two doses. All vaccine recipients tested negative for nucleocapsid antibodies and had never contracted SARS-CoV-2 infection. It was on days 3 and 7 that half the medium was replaced with IL-2 medium.

This chain links TRBV6-1 with TRBJ1-2, with D perhaps TRBD1 (6 bases). The sample consisted of CD4+ T cells from PBMCs cultured with HCoV-NL63 spike peptides, taken after COVID-19 vaccination. The clonotype originates from a human donor who received a COVID-19 vaccine. Some clones in this sample may be carry-over from other donors' samples. The CDR3 spells CASSDQVSGGNYGYTF. CDR3 nucleotide sequence: TGTGCCAGCAGTGACCAGGTTTCTGGGGGCAACTATGGCTACACCTTC.